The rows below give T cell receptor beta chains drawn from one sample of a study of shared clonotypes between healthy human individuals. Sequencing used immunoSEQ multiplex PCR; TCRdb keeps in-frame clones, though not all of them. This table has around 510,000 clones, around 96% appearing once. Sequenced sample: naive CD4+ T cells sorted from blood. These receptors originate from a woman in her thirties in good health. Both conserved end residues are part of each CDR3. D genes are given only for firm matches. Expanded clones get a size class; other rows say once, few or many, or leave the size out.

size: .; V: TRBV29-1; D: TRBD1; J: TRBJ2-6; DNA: TGCAGCGTTAAGGGGGCCAGCTCTGGGGCCAACGTCCTGACTTTC; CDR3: CSVKGASSGANVLTF
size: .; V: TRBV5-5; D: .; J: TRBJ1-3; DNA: TGTGCCAGCAGCTTGGACTTCTCGGGTGGAAACACCATATATTTT; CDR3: CASSLDFSGGNTIYF
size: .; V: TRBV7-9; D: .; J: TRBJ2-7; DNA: TGTGCCAGCAGCCGCCCACTAGCCGGGACCTACGAGCAGTACTTC; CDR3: CASSRPLAGTYEQYF
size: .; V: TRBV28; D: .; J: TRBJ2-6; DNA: TGTGCCAGCAGTATCCGATGGGGCGTCTCTGGGGCCAACGTCCTGACTTTC; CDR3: CASSIRWGVSGANVLTF
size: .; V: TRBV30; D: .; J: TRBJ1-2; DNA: TGTGCCTGGAGACAGGATCTTGGCTACACCTTC; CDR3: CAWRQDLGYTF
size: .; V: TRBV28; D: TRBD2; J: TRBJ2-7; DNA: TGTGCCAGCAGTTTGCAACTAGCGGGAGGTTCCTACGAGCAGTACTTC; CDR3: CASSLQLAGGSYEQYF
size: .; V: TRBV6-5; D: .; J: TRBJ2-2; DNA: TGTGCCAGCAGTTCCCCCACCGGGGAGCTGTTTTTT; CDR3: CASSSPTGELFF
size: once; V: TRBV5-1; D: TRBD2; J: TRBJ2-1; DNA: TGCGCCAGCAGCCGGCAGACTAGCGGTTACAATGAGCAGTTCTTC; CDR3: CASSRQTSGYNEQFF
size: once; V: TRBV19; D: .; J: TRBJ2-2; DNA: TGTGCCAGTAGTGCCCCGCACAGGGCCAACACCGGGGAGCTGTTTTTT; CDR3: CASSAPHRANTGELFF
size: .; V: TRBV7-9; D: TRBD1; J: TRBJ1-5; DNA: TGTGCCAGCAGCGCGTCAACCGGGACAGTGAATCAGCCCCAGCATTTT; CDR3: CASSASTGTVNQPQHF
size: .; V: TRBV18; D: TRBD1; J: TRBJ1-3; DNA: TGTGCCAGCTCACCAATTCCGCCCACCGGGACAGGGACAAACACCATATATTTT; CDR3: CASSPIPPTGTGTNTIYF
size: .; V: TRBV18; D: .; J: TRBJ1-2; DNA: TGTGCCAGCTCACCCGCGGGCTTAGGGTACTATGGCTACACCTTC; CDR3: CASSPAGLGYYGYTF
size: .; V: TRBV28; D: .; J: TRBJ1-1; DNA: TGTGCCAGCAGTTCCCCTGGGGGAACACTAGAAGCTTTCTTT; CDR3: CASSSPGGTLEAFF
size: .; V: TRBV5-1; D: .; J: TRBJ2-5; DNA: TGCGCCAGCAGCTTGCCGGGAGTGGAGACCCAGTACTTC; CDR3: CASSLPGVETQYF
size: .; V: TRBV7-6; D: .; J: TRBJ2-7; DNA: TGTGCCAGCAGCTTACTTCAGGGGCCTTCCGAGCAGTACTTC; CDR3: CASSLLQGPSEQYF
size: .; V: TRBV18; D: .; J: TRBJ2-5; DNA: TGTGCCAGCTCACCACCGGGGCGGAGTACGGGGGCGAGGACCCAGTACTTC; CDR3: CASSPPGRSTGARTQYF
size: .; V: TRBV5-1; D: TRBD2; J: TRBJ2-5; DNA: TGCGCCAGCAGCTCTGGACTAGCGGGAGAGGGGACCCAGTACTTC; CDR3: CASSSGLAGEGTQYF
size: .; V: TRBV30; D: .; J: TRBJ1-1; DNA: TGTGCCTGGAGAGGCCAGGGGTACACTGAAGCTTTCTTT; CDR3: CAWRGQGYTEAFF
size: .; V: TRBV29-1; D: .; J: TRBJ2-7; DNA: TGCAGCGTTGGCAGGGACCCCTACGAGCAGTACTTC; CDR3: CSVGRDPYEQYF
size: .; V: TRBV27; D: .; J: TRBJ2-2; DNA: TGTGCCAGCAGTCCTTTAGGGACGGCGAACACCGGGGAGCTGTTTTTT; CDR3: CASSPLGTANTGELFF
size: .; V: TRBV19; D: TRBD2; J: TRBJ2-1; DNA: TGTGCCAGTATAAACGGAGCGGGAGGACCCTACAATGAGCAGTTCTTC; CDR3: CASINGAGGPYNEQFF
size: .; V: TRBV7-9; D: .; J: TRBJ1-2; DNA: TGTGCCAGCAATTTAGGGGACCAGGACCCCTATGGCTACACCTTC; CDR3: CASNLGDQDPYGYTF
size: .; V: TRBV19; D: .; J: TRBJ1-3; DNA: TGTGCCAGTAGTATCGGGCGAGTTCTCACTGGAAACACCATATATTTT; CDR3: CASSIGRVLTGNTIYF
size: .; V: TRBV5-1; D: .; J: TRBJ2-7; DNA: TGCGCCAGCAGCTTGGGACGGGAAGACTACGAGCAGTACTTC; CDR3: CASSLGREDYEQYF
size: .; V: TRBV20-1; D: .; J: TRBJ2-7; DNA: TGCAGTGCTAGACGGAACTACGAGCAGTACTTC; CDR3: CSARRNYEQYF
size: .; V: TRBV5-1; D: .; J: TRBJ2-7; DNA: TGCGCCAGCAAACCTCCCCAGAATTCCTACGAGCAGTACTTC; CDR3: CASKPPQNSYEQYF
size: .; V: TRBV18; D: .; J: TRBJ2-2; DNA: TGTGCCAGCTCACCAAACAGGGTGCCGAACACCGGGGAGCTGTTTTTT; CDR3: CASSPNRVPNTGELFF
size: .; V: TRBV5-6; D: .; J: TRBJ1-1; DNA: TGTGCCAGCAGGGTTTGGGGACATCCCGGGGCTTTCTTT; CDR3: CASRVWGHPGAFF
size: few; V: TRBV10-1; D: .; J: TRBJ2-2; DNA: TGCGCCAGCACCAATGGGGAGCTGTTTTTT; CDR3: CASTNGELFF
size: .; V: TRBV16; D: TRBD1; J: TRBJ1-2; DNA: TGTGCCAGCAGCCAAGCCGAAACAGGGGGCCGGGGCTACACCTTC; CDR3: CASSQAETGGRGYTF
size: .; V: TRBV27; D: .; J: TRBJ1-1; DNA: TGTGCCAGCAGTTCACCTGCAGGGCGCGGGAGTACTGAAGCTTTCTTT; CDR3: CASSSPAGRGSTEAFF
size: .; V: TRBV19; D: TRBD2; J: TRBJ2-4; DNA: TGTGCCAGTAGTTTACGACTCCCGGGACTAGAGAACATTCAGTACTTC; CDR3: CASSLRLPGLENIQYF
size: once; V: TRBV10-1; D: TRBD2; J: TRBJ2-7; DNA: TGCGCCAGCAGTGAGTCCCCGGGACTAGCGTACGAGCAGTACTTC; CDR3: CASSESPGLAYEQYF
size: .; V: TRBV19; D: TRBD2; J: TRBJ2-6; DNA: TGTGCCAGTACCCTCGGGAGGGTCTCTGGGGCCAACGTCCTGACTTTC; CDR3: CASTLGRVSGANVLTF